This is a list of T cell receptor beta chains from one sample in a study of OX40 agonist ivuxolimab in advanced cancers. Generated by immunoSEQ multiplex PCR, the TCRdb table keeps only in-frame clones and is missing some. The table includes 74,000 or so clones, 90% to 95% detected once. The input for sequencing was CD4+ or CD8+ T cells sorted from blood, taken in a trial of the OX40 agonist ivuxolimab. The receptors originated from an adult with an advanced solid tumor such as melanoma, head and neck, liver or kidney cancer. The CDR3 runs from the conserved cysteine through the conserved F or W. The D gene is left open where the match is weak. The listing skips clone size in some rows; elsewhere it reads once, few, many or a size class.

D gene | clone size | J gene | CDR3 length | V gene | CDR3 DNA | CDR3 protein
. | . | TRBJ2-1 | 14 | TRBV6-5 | TGTGCCAGCAGTTACTCGGCCCGGCCGAATGAGCAGTTCTTC | CASSYSARPNEQFF
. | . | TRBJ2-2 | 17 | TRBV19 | TGTGCCAGTAGTCTCCCCCTGACGGACTCGAACACCGGGGAGCTGTTTTTT | CASSLPLTDSNTGELFF
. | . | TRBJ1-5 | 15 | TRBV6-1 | TGTGCCAGCACCCTTAGGATTTATAGCAATCAGCCCCAGCATTTT | CASTLRIYSNQPQHF
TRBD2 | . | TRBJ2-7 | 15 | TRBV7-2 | TGTGCCAGCAGCCCCCGGACTAGCGGGAGTATCGAGCAGTACTTC | CASSPRTSGSIEQYF
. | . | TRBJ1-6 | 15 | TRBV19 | TGTGCCAGTAGCCGAGACCCGGGGGCGCGGTCACCCCTCCACTTT | CASSRDPGARSPLHF
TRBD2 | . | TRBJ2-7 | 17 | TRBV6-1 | TGTGCCAGCAGTGAAAGGGGAGGGAGCAGCTCATTCTACGAGCAGTACTTC | CASSERGGSSSFYEQYF
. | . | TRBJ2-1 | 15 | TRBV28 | TGTGCCAGCAGTAGGGACACCACCCCCTACAATGAGCAGTTCTTC | CASSRDTTPYNEQFF
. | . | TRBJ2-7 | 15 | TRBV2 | TGTGCCAGCAGTGAAGGGCGGACAGTAGGCCTCGAGCAGTACTTC | CASSEGRTVGLEQYF
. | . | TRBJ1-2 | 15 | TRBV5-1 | TGCGCCAGCAGCTTGGGGGAGGCTGCCATCTATGGCTACACCTTC | CASSLGEAAIYGYTF
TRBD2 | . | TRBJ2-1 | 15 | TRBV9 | TGTGCCAGCAGCGTAGGGACTAGCGGACACAATGAGCAGTTCTTC | CASSVGTSGHNEQFF
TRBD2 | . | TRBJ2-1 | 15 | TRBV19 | TGTGCCAGTAGTATACGCGGGAGCTCCTACAATGAGCAGTTCTTC | CASSIRGSSYNEQFF
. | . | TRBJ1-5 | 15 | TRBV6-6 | TGTGCCAGCAGTTACTCGCGGGCGCCCGGTCAGCCCCAGCATTTT | CASSYSRAPGQPQHF
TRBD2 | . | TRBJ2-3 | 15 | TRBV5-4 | TGTGCCAGCAGCTTGGGGCTAGCGGGAGTAGATACGCAGTATTTT | CASSLGLAGVDTQYF
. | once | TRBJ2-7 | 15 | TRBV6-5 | TGTGCCAGCAGTCACCCTCAGGGGGGCTACAGCGAGCAGTACTTC | CASSHPQGGYSEQYF
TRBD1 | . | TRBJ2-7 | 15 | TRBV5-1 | TGCGCCAGCAGGCCCAGAACAGGGGCCCCCTACGAGCAGTACTTC | CASRPRTGAPYEQYF
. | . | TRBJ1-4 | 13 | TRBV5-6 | TGTGCCAGCAGCGGACAAGCGGATGAAAAACTGTTTTTT | CASSGQADEKLFF
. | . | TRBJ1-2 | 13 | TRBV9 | TGTGCCAGCAGCGTATCAGTAGACTATGGCTACACCTTC | CASSVSVDYGYTF
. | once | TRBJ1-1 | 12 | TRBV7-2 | TGTGCCAGCACGGACAGATACTATGAAGCTTTCTTT | CASTDRYYEAFF
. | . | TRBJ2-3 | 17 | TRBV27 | TGTGCCAGCAGTTTCCTTCCCCTGGCGGGGGCCGAAGATACGCAGTATTTT | CASSFLPLAGAEDTQYF
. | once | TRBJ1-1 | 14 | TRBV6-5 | TGTGCCAGCAGTTTCACAGGTGTGAGCACTGAAGCTTTCTTT | CASSFTGVSTEAFF
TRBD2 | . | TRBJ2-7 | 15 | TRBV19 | TGTGCCAGTAGTATAGGGAGCGGGAGGACCTACGAGCAGTACTTC | CASSIGSGRTYEQYF
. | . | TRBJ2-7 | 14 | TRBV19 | TGTGCCAGTAGTATACCGGGACTGATCTACGAGCAGTACTTC | CASSIPGLIYEQYF
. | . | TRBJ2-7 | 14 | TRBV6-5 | TGTGCCAGCAGCCCTCGGGATGTGCCCTACGAGCAGTACTTC | CASSPRDVPYEQYF
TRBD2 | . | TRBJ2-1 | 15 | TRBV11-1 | TGTGCCAGCAGTATCGCGGGACTAGCGGGGCATGAGCAGTTCTTC | CASSIAGLAGHEQFF
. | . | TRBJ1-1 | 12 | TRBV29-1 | TGCAGCGTTCGGGGGGCGGACACTGAAGCTTTCTTT | CSVRGADTEAFF
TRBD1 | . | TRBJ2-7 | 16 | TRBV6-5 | TGTGCCAGCAGTTACTCGGGCAGGGGGCGAACCTACGAGCAGTACTTC | CASSYSGRGRTYEQYF
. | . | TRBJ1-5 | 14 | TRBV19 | TGTGCCAGTAGTATAGATCGGGAGCGGCAGCCCCAGCATTTT | CASSIDRERQPQHF
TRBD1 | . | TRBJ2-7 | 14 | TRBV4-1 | TGCGCCAGCGGGGTCACAGGGGGTTCAGGCGAGCAGTACTTC | CASGVTGGSGEQYF
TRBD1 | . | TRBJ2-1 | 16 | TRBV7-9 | TGTGCCAGCAGCTCCGCGGGACAGGGCATCAACAATGAGCAGTTCTTC | CASSSAGQGINNEQFF
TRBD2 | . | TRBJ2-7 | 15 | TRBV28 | TGTGCCAGCAGTTCCACTAGCGGGAGTCCCTACGAGCAGTACTTC | CASSSTSGSPYEQYF
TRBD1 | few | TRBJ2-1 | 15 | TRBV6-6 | TGTGCCAGCAGTGCTGGACAGGGGGTCGGCAATGAGCAGTTCTTC | CASSAGQGVGNEQFF
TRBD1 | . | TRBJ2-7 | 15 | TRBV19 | TGTGCCAGTAGTATGGGGACAGGGGGATACTACGAGCAGTACTTC | CASSMGTGGYYEQYF
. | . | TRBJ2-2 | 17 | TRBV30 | TGTGCCTGGACCACTAGAATTAGTCTTCCGAACACCGGGGAGCTGTTTTTT | CAWTTRISLPNTGELFF
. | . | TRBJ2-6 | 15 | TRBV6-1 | TGTGCCAGCAGTGAGGACAACTCTGGGGCCAACGTCCTGACTTTC | CASSEDNSGANVLTF
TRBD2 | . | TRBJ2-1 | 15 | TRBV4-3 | TGCGCCAGCAGCCACGGGACTAGCGGGAACAATGAGCAGTTCTTC | CASSHGTSGNNEQFF
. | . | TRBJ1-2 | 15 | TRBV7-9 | TGTGCCAGCAGCCTAGATGGCGGGATGAACTATGGCTACACCTTC | CASSLDGGMNYGYTF
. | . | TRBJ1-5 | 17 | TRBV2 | TGTGCCAGCACCCCAACGGGGCAGGGGATTCGGAATCAGCCCCAGCATTTT | CASTPTGQGIRNQPQHF
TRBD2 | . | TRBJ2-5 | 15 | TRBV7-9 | TGTGCCAGCAGCACGGGACTAGCGGAACAAGAGACCCAGTACTTC | CASSTGLAEQETQYF
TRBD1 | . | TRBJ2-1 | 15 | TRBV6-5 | TGTGCCAGCAGTTCCCGGGACAGTCTTTACAATGAGCAGTTCTTC | CASSSRDSLYNEQFF
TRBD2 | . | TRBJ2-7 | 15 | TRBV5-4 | TGTGCCAGCAGCCTAGGACTAGGCTTCTCCTACGAGCAGTACTTC | CASSLGLGFSYEQYF
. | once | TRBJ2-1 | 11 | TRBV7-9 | TGTGCCAGCAACCTTTACAATGAGCAGTTCTTC | CASNLYNEQFF
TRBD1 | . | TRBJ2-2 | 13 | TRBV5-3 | TGTGCCATGGGACAGACCCTCACCGGGGAGCTGTTTTTT | CAMGQTLTGELFF
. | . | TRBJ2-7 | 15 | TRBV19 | TGTGCCAGTAGTATAGGGTCCGGAGGCGGCTACGAGCAGTACTTC | CASSIGSGGGYEQYF
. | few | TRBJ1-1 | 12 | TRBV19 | TGTGCCAGTAGTATCCGGGCCGGAGAAGCTTTCTTT | CASSIRAGEAFF